Listed below are T cell receptor beta chains from one sample, sequenced in a study of blood T cell repertoires in COVID-19. Clones were sequenced by immunoSEQ multiplex PCR, and TCRdb holds only the in-frame ones, with some missing. Of roughly 400,000 clones in the sample, roughly 90% were seen once. The specimen sequenced was PBMCs or T cells enriched from blood (not recorded which). These TCRs come from a woman aged 40 to 50 with acute COVID-19. Each CDR3 is given with its conserved first and last residue. A D gene is named only where the DNA matches it firmly. Clone size is shown for a subset of rows, as once, few, many or a class of expanded clone.

J | D | size | V | DNA | CDR3
TRBJ2-1 | TRBD2 | . | TRBV9 | TGTGCCAGCAGCGTAGGGGCGGGGGATGAGCAGTTCTTC | CASSVGAGDEQFF
TRBJ2-1 | . | . | TRBV30 | TGTGCCTGGAGGCTAGGGGGAGGGAATGAGCAGTTCTTC | CAWRLGGGNEQFF
TRBJ2-7 | TRBD1 | . | TRBV15 | TGTGCCACCAGCAGAGACAGGGGGCTATACGAGCAGTACTTC | CATSRDRGLYEQYF
TRBJ1-6 | TRBD1 | . | TRBV3-1/TRBV3-2 | TGTGCCAGCAGCCCACCGACAGGGGATAATTCACCCCTCCACTTT | CASSPPTGDNSPLHF
TRBJ1-2 | TRBD1 | . | TRBV5-1 | TGCGCCAGCAGCCGGGGACAGGACTATGGCTACACCTTC | CASSRGQDYGYTF
TRBJ1-2 | . | many | TRBV18 | TGTGCCAGCTCTCCCCCGAGTGACAGGCTCCATGGCTACACCTTC | CASSPPSDRLHGYTF
TRBJ1-1 | . | . | TRBV24-1 | TGTGCCACCAGTGGTCGGGGGAACACTGAAGCTTTCTTT | CATSGRGNTEAFF
TRBJ2-7 | . | once | TRBV5-8 | TGTGCCAGCAGCTTTACCGAGGTAGGCTACGAGCAGTACTTC | CASSFTEVGYEQYF
TRBJ2-1 | . | few | TRBV27 | TGTGCCAGCAGCCTAACAGGGCCCTACAATGAGCAGTTCTTC | CASSLTGPYNEQFF
TRBJ1-4 | TRBD1 | . | TRBV2 | TGTGCCAGCAGCGGAGTCAGGGGGTCCGAAAAACTGTTTTTT | CASSGVRGSEKLFF
TRBJ1-1 | . | . | TRBV11-2 | TGTGCCAGCAGCTTAGATCAACGGGGTAACACTGAAGCTTTCTTT | CASSLDQRGNTEAFF
TRBJ2-7 | TRBD1 | . | TRBV5-1 | TGCGCCAGCAGCGGCAATACGGACAGGGGGCGCCTCGCGCAGTACTTC | CASSGNTDRGRLAQYF
TRBJ2-5 | . | . | TRBV5-1 | TGCGCCAGCAGCTTTTTGACAGGCCAGGGGGAGACCCAGTACTTC | CASSFLTGQGETQYF
TRBJ2-7 | . | . | TRBV7-9 | TGTGCCAGCATCCTAGGGTTCTCAGGGGACGGCGAGCAGTACTTC | CASILGFSGDGEQYF
TRBJ1-3 | TRBD1 | few | TRBV9 | TGTGCCAGCAGCGTGGGGACAGGCGTTACTGGAAACACCATATATTTT | CASSVGTGVTGNTIYF
TRBJ1-1 | . | once | TRBV7-2 | TGTGCCAGCAGCTTTACCGGCACTGAAGCTTTCTTT | CASSFTGTEAFF
TRBJ2-7 | TRBD2 | . | TRBV12-3/TRBV12-4 | TGTGCCAGCAGTTCGGGGGGGCGGCTGCAGCAGTACTTC | CASSSGGRLQQYF
TRBJ2-7 | . | . | TRBV5-8 | TGTGCCAGCAGCTTCGTGGGCAGGGAAAACGAGCAGTACTTC | CASSFVGRENEQYF
TRBJ2-6 | TRBD2 | . | TRBV9 | TGTGCCAGCAGCGAGCAAGCCGGGACTAGCGGATCTGGGGCCAACGTCCTGACTTTC | CASSEQAGTSGSGANVLTF
TRBJ2-7 | TRBD2 | . | TRBV11-2 | TGCGCCAGCAGCTTCACAGCGGGGTGGATGAGCGAGCAGTACTTC | CASSFTAGWMSEQYF
TRBJ1-2 | TRBD1 | . | TRBV5-1 | TGCGCCAGCAGCCGTGGACAGGGATATGGCTACACCTTC | CASSRGQGYGYTF
TRBJ1-4 | TRBD1 | . | TRBV7-2 | TGTGCCAGCAGCTTAAGCGGGACAGGGCTTGAAAAACTGTTTTTT | CASSLSGTGLEKLFF
TRBJ2-2 | TRBD1 | . | TRBV5-4 | TGTGCCAGCAGCACCTCCGGGACAGGGGACGTCGCCGGGGAGCTGTTTTTT | CASSTSGTGDVAGELFF
TRBJ1-2 | . | . | TRBV29-1 | TGCAGCGTTGAAAATCGAACAGGGCCATATGGCTACACCTTC | CSVENRTGPYGYTF
TRBJ1-1 | TRBD1 | once | TRBV12-5 | TGTGCTAGTTTCGGACAGGGGGGAATGAACACTGAAGCTTTCTTT | CASFGQGGMNTEAFF
TRBJ2-6 | . | once | TRBV11-2 | TGTGCCAGCAGCCCTCGGTCGGCTGGGGCCAACGTCCTGACTTTC | CASSPRSAGANVLTF
TRBJ2-5 | . | . | TRBV19 | TGTGCCAGTAGTGTCGGAGGGGAGACCCAGTACTTC | CASSVGGETQYF
TRBJ2-2 | TRBD1 | once | TRBV7-9 | TGTGCCAGTCCGAAGACGATGGGACAGGGGACCGGGGAGCTGTTTTTT | CASPKTMGQGTGELFF
TRBJ1-3 | TRBD1 | few | TRBV18 | TGTGCCAGCTCACCAATCAGGACAGGGGATCGCTCTGGAAACACCATATATTTT | CASSPIRTGDRSGNTIYF
TRBJ1-1 | . | . | TRBV2 | TGTGCCAGCGGGTCGGGGACCGGAGGGACTGAAGCTTTCTTT | CASGSGTGGTEAFF
TRBJ2-7 | TRBD2 | . | TRBV7-2 | TGTGCCAGCAGTCGAAGCCGGGACTACTACGAGCAGTACTTC | CASSRSRDYYEQYF
TRBJ1-1 | . | . | TRBV21-1 | TGTGCCAGCATCTGGGGGGGCGAGACTGAAGCTTTCTTT | CASIWGGETEAFF
TRBJ1-2 | . | once | TRBV7-9 | TGTGCCAGCAGCTTCGGCGGTAACTATGGCTACACCTTC | CASSFGGNYGYTF
TRBJ1-1 | . | . | TRBV6-5 | TGTGCCAGCAGTACTAACCCTGGACAGCGATATGAAGCTTTCTTT | CASSTNPGQRYEAFF
TRBJ2-5 | TRBD1 | . | TRBV5-1 | TGCGCCAGCAGCCACCGGGACAGTGGAGAGACCCAGTACTTC | CASSHRDSGETQYF
TRBJ2-7 | TRBD1 | . | TRBV7-6 | TGTGCCAGCAGCTCATACCGGGACAGCGACGAGCAGTACTTC | CASSSYRDSDEQYF
TRBJ1-4 | . | . | TRBV24-1 | TGTGCCACCAGTGATGCAACTACAACTAATGAAAAACTGTTTTTT | CATSDATTTNEKLFF
TRBJ1-1 | . | . | TRBV4-1 | TGCGCCAGCAGAGGACAGCTGAAGAACACTGAAGCTTTCTTT | CASRGQLKNTEAFF
TRBJ1-1 | . | . | TRBV19 | TGTGCCAGTAGAACCACAGGGTCTCAGAACACTGAAGCTTTCTTT | CASRTTGSQNTEAFF
TRBJ2-2 | TRBD2 | few | TRBV19 | TGTGCCAGTAGTAAGACTAGCGGGGGAACGGGCACCGGGGAGCTGTTTTTT | CASSKTSGGTGTGELFF
TRBJ2-1 | . | . | TRBV1 | TGCACCAGCAGCCAATATGATAAGCGGGGGGTCCGCTCACAGTTCTTC | CTSSQYDKRGVRSQFF
TRBJ2-1 | TRBD2 | . | TRBV2 | TGTGCCAGCAGTGCGGGGACTAGCGGGGGGTCCACTCGGTTCTTC | CASSAGTSGGSTRFF
TRBJ2-7 | . | once | TRBV5-1 | TGCGCCAGCAGCTCACAGACAGACACCTACGAGCAGTACTTC | CASSSQTDTYEQYF
TRBJ1-2 | TRBD1 | . | TRBV2 | TGTGCCAGCGACCGACAGGGGGCTTACTATGGCTACACCTTC | CASDRQGAYYGYTF
TRBJ2-5 | TRBD2 | . | TRBV25-1 | TGTGCCCGCAACGGGGAGCGGGGGGGGGAGACCCAGTACTTC | CARNGERGGETQYF
TRBJ2-1 | TRBD2 | . | TRBV5-1 | TGCGCCAGCAGCTTAGCGGGGAGCGACAATGAGCAGTTCTTC | CASSLAGSDNEQFF
TRBJ2-1 | TRBD2 | . | TRBV10-3 | TGTGCCATCAGTGGGACTAGCGGCTACAATGAGCAGTTCTTC | CAISGTSGYNEQFF
TRBJ2-6 | TRBD1 | . | TRBV5-1 | TGCGCCAGCAGCGCCGGGACAGAAAGCTCTGGGGCCAACGTCCTGACTTTC | CASSAGTESSGANVLTF
TRBJ2-7 | . | . | TRBV11-2 | TGTGCCAGCAGCTCGCCGGGTTACAACTACGAGCAGTACTTC | CASSSPGYNYEQYF
TRBJ1-2 | . | . | TRBV2 | TGTGCCAGCAGTCAACAGGGTCTGTTGGATGGCTACACCTTC | CASSQQGLLDGYTF
TRBJ1-6 | . | . | TRBV6-1 | TGTGCCAGCAGTGACAGGCACCTAAGCGGGTATAATTCACCCCTCCACTTT | CASSDRHLSGYNSPLHF
TRBJ2-3 | . | . | TRBV30 | TGTGCCTGGAAACCAGGACTCAGCACAGATACGCAGTATTTT | CAWKPGLSTDTQYF
TRBJ1-2 | TRBD1 | . | TRBV5-1 | TGCGCCAGCAGCGTTTTGCAGACAGGGTGGGAGTCTAACTATGGCTACACCTTC | CASSVLQTGWESNYGYTF
TRBJ1-6 | TRBD1 | . | TRBV6-2/TRBV6-3 | TGTGCCAGCAGCAAAGACAGGGGGAGGTCACCCCTCCACTTT | CASSKDRGRSPLHF
TRBJ1-2 | . | few | TRBV29-1 | TGCAGCCTAAGGGAGGACTATGGCTACACCTTC | CSLREDYGYTF
TRBJ2-1 | TRBD1 | few | TRBV9 | TGTGCCAGCAGCGTAACAGGGGACAATGAGCAGTTCTTC | CASSVTGDNEQFF
TRBJ2-3 | . | . | TRBV19 | TGTGCCACCCGCGTCGGGGGACTCGGACATACGCAGTATTTT | CATRVGGLGHTQYF
TRBJ2-7 | TRBD1 | . | TRBV5-1 | TGCGCCAGCAGCCCCTTCCCCGGGACAGGCTCCTACGAGCAGTACTTC | CASSPFPGTGSYEQYF